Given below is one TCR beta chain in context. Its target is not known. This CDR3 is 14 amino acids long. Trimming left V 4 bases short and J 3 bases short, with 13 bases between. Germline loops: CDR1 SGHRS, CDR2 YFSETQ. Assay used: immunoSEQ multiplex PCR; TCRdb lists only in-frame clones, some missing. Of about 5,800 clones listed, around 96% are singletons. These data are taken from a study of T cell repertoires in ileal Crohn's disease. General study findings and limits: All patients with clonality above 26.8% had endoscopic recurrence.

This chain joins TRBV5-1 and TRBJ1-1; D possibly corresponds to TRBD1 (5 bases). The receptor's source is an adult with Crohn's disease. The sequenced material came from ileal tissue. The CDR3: CASSGSQAYTEAFF. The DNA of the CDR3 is TGCGCCAGCAGCGGGTCACAGGCTTACACTGAAGCTTTCTTT.